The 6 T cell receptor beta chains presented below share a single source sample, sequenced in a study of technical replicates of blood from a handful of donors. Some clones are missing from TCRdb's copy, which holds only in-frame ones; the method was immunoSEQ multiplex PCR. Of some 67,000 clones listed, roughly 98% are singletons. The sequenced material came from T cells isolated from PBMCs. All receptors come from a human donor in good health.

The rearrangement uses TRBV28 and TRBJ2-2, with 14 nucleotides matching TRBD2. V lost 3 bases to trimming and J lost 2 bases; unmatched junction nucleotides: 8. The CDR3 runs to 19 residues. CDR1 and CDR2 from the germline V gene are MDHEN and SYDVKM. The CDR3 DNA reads TGTGCCAGCAGTTTTTTTGGACTAGCGGGAGGAACAAACACCGGGGAGCTGTTTTTT. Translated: CASSFFGLAGGTNTGELFF.

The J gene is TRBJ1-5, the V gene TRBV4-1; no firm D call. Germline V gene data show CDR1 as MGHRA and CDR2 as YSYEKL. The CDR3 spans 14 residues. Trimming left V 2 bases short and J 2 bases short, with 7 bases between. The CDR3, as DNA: TGCGCCAGCAGCCAACTCGGGGGCAATCAGCCCCAGCATTTT. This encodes CASSQLGGNQPQHF.

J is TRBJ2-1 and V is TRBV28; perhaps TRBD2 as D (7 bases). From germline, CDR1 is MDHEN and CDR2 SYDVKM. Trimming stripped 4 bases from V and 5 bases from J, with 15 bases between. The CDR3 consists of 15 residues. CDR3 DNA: TGTGCCAGCAGTTACGGGGGGCTTGGGGACAATGAGCAGTTCTTC. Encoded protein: CASSYGGLGDNEQFF.

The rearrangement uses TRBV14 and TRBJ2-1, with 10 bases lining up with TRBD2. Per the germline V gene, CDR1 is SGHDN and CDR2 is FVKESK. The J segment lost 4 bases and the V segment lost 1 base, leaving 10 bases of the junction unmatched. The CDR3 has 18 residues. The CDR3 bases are TGTGCCAGCAGCCAAGTCCTAAGGTGGACTAGCGGTTACAATGAGCAGTTCTTC. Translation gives CASSQVLRWTSGYNEQFF.

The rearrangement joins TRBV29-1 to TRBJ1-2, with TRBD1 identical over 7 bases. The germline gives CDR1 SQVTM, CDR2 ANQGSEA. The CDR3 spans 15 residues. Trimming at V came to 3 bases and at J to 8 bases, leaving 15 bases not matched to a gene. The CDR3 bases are TGCAGCGTTGATGAAGGAGGGGGCGCGGTGGTGGGCTACACCTTC. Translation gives CSVDEGGGAVVGYTF.

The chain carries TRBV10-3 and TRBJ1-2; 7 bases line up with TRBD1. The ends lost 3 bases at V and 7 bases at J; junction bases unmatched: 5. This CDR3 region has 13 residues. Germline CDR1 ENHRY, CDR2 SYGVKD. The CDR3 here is CAISDRGFGGYTF. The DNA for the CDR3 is TGTGCCATCAGTGACAGGGGGTTTGGTGGCTACACCTTC.